Below, 3 T cell receptor beta chains from the same sample are listed, as sequenced in a study of blood T cell repertoires in COVID-19. This table comes from immunoSEQ multiplex PCR, and its TCRdb copy is limited to in-frame clones, with some not included. The sample yields about 130,000 clones, about four fifths seen once. The sample taken for sequencing was peripheral blood. The receptors shown here come from a man aged 60 to 75 with acute or convalescent COVID-19.

This clone was counted a single time. This rearrangement joins TRBV6-4 to TRBJ2-2, with D uncertain. The CDR3 is 13 amino acids. Trimming removed 0 bases at V and 4 bases at J, with 3 bases between. The germline CDR1 and CDR2 sequences are MRHNA and SNTAGT. The CDR3 region has the DNA TGTGCCAGCAGTGACTCGAGCACCGGGGAGCTGTTTTTT. It encodes CASSDSSTGELFF.

This chain joins TRBV2 and TRBJ1-5, with D unresolved. The CDR3 runs to 13 residues. CDR1 is SNHLY, CDR2 FYNNEI, per germline. The V gene lost 6 bases and the J gene lost 7 bases, with 13 bases spanning the gap. CDR3 DNA sequence: TGTGCCAGCAGGCGGTCGGTATTGCAGCCCCAGCATTTT. The encoded protein is CASRRSVLQPQHF.

This chain links TRBV5-1 with TRBJ2-5; 8 positions match TRBD1. CDR1 and CDR2 (germline): SGHRS, YFSETQ. Trimming at V came to 0 bases and at J to 3 bases, leaving 4 bases not matched to a gene. The CDR3 has 15 residues. The CDR3 region is CASSLEGTGEETQYF. DNA of the CDR3: TGCGCCAGCAGCTTGGAAGGGACAGGCGAAGAGACCCAGTACTTC. Complete variable domain (other parts from reference TRBV5-1 and TRBJ2-5): KAGVTQTPRYLIKTRGQQVTLSCSPISGHRSVSWYQQTPGQGLQFLFEYFSETQRNKGNFPGRFSGRQFSNSRSEMNVSTLELGDSALYLCASSLEGTGEETQYFGPGTRLLVL.